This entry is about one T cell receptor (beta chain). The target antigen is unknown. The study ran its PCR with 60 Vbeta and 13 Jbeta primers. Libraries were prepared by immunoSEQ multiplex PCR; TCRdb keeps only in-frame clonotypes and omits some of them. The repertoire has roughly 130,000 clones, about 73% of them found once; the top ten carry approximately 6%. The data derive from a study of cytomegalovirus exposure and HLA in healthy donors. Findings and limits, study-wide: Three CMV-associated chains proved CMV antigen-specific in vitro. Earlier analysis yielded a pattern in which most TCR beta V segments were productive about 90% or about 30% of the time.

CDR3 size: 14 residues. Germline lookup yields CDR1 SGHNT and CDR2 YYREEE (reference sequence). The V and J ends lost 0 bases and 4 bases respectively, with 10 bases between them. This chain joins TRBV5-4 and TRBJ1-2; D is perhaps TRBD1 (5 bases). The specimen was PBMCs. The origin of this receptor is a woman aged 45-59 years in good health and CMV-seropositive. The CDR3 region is CASSLAGAVYGYTF. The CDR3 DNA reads TGTGCCAGCAGCTTGGCTGGGGCAGTCTATGGCTACACCTTC.